This record covers a single T cell receptor (beta chain). The V gene's germline CDR1 is GTSNPN and CDR2 SVGIG (reference sequence). After removal of 7 bases from V and 11 bases from J, the junction contained 5 bases not matched to a gene. The CDR3 loop spans 12 amino acids. These data originate in a study of blood T cell repertoires in COVID-19. Across the study: Collection of acute and convalescent COVID-19 samples took place in the United States, Italy and Spain. T cells, B-cell-depleted T cells, or PBMCs provided the cDNA or gDNA that served as material.

Methods used by the authors: Nucleated cell number was recorded as an estimate derived from reference gene primer amplification. Here immunoSEQ multiplex PCR was the method, and the copy in TCRdb shows in-frame clones only, minus some. V and J calls and clone size are those listed in that table; D and trimming were worked out from the DNA. The repertoire holds about 200,000 clones, with 86% as singletons. The J gene is TRBJ1-6, the V gene TRBV30, with 10 bases identical to TRBD1. Material: peripheral blood. This sequence originates from a man aged 25 to 45 who had recovered from COVID-19. The CDR3 bases are TGTGCCTCCGGGGACAGGGGTCCACCCCTCCACTTT. Translating it yields CASGDRGPPLHF. Combining the CDR3 with reference TRBV30 and TRBJ1-6 gives the whole variable domain SQTIHQWPATLVQPVGSPLSLECTVEGTSNPNLYWYRQAAGRGLQLLFYSVGIGQISSEVPQNLSASRPQDRQFILSSKKLLLSDSGFYLCASGDRGPPLHFGNGTRLTVT.